This TCR beta chain was identified in a study of response to subunit inactivated influenza vaccine. TCRdb redid the calling of the RT-PCR reads with MiXCR, one entry per CDR3 protein. The sample lists 500,000 to 600,000 distinct CDR3 sequences; 6.5% to 8% were seen once. Points from the study as a whole: New T cells are recruited in small numbers by each seasonal influenza vaccination, according to the authors' suggestion.

Germline V gene sequence: CDR1 MDHEN, CDR2 SYDVKM. The V gene lost 6 bases and the J gene lost 2 bases, with 10 bases spanning the gap. The CDR3 loop spans 13 amino acids. This clonotype was recorded at least ten times. Its cognate antigen is unknown. The TCR comes from a man aged 45-69 years who received an inactivated influenza vaccine. The sample consisted of PBMCs from blood, taken less than 30 months after vaccination. The rearrangement joins TRBV28 to TRBJ1-1, with D unresolved. CDR3 residues: CASRRGYNTEAFF. CDR3 bases: TGTGCCAGCAGACGTGGGTATAACACTGAAGCTTTCTTT.